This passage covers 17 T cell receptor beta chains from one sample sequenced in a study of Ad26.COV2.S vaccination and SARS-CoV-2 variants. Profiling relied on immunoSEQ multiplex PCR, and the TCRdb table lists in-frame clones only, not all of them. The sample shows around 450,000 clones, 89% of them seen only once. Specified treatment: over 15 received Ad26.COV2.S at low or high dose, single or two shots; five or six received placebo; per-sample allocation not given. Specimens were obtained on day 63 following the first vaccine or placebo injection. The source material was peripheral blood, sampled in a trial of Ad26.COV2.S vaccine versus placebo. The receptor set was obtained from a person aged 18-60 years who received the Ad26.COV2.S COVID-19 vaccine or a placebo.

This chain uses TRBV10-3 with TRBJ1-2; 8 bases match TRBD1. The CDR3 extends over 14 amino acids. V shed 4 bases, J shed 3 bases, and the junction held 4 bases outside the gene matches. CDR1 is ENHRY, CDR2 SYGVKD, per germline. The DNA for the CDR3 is TGTGCCATCAGTGCAGGGGGCGGCGACTATGGCTACACCTTC. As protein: CAISAGGGDYGYTF.

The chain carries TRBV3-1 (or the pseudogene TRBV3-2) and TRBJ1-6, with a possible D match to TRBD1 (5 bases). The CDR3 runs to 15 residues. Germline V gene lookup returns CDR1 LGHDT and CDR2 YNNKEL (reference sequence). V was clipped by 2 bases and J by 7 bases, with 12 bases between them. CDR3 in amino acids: CASSQRSGGNSPLHF. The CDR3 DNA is TGTGCCAGCAGCCAAAGATCGGGGGGGAATTCACCCCTCCACTTT.

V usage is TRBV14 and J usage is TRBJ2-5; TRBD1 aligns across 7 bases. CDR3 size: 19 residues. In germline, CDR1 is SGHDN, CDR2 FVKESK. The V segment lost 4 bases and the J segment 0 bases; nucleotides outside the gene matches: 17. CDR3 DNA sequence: TGTGCCAGCAGCCGTAAAATATATCCGGGACAGAGATACCAAGAGACCCAGTACTTC. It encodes CASSRKIYPGQRYQETQYF.

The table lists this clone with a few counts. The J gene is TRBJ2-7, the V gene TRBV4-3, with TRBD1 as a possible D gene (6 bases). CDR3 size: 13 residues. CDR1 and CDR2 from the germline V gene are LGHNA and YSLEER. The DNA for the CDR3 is TGCGCCAGCAGCCAAGTCCTTGGACAGATTTTAAACGTC. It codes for CASSQVLGQILNV.

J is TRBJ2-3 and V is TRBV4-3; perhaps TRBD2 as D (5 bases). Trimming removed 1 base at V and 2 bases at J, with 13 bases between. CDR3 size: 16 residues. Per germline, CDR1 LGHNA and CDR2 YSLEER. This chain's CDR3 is CASSQVAGSPTDTQYF. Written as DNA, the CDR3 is TGCGCCAGCAGCCAAGTCGCGGGCTCCCCCACAGATACGCAGTATTTT.

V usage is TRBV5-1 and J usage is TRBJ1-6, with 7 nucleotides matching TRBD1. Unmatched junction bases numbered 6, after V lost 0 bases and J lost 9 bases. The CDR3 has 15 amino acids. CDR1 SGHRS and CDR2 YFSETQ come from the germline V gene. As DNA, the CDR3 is TGCGCCAGCAGCTTGGTTCAGGGGGGAGGTTCACCCCTCCACTTT. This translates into CASSLVQGGGSPLHF.

This chain's CDR3 is CASSSGTGSDQPQHF. CDR3 nucleotide sequence: TGCGCCAGCAGCTCCGGGACAGGATCGGATCAGCCCCAGCATTTT. The chain joins TRBV5-1 to TRBJ1-5; 8 bases are shared with TRBD1. Germline V gene data show CDR1 as SGHRS and CDR2 as YFSETQ. V trimming: 3 bases; J trimming: 5 bases; junction bases outside the gene matches: 7. The CDR3 covers 15 residues.

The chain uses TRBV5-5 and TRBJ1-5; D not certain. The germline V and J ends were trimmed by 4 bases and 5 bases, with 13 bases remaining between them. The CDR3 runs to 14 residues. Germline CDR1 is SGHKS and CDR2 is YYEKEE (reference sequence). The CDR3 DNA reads TGTGCCAGCAGCGCGGACGGACTCTATCAGCCCCAGCATTTT. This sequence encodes CASSADGLYQPQHF.

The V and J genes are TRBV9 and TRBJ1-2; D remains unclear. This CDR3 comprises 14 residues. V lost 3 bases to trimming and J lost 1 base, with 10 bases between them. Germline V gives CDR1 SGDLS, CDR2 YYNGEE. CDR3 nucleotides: TGTGCCAGCAGCGCGACTGGTAATAACTATGGCTACACCTTC. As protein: CASSATGNNYGYTF.

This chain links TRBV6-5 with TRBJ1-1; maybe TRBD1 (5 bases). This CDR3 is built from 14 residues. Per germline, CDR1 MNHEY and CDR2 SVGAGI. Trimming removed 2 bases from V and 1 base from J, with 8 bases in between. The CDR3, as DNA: TGTGCCAGCAGTTACCATGACAGGAACACTGAAGCTTTCTTT. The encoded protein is CASSYHDRNTEAFF.

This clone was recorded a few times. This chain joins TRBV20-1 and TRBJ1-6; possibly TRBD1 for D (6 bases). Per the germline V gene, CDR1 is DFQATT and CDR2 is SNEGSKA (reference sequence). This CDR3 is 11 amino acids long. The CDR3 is CGLGGESPLHF. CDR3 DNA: TGCGGCTTGGGGGGCGAATCACCCCTCCACTTT.

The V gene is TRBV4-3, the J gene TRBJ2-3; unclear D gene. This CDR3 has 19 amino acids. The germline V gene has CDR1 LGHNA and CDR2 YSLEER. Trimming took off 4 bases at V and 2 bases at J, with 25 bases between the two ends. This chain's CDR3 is CASSLQANPYIEPTDTQYF. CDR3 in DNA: TGCGCCAGCAGCCTCCAGGCCAATCCCTATATAGAGCCCACAGATACGCAGTATTTT.

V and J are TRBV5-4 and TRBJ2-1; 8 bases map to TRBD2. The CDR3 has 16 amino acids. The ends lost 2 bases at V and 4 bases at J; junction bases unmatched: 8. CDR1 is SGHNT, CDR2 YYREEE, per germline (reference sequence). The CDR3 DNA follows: TGTGCCAGCAGCTTAATCGCGGGGGGCGGGTACAATGAGCAGTTCTTC. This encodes CASSLIAGGGYNEQFF. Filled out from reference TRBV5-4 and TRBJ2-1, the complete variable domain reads ETGVTQSPTHLIKTRGQQVTLRCSSQSGHNTVSWYQQALGQGPQFIFQYYREEENGRGNFPPRFSGLQFPNYSSELNVNALELDDSALYLCASSLIAGGGYNEQFFGPGTRLTVL.

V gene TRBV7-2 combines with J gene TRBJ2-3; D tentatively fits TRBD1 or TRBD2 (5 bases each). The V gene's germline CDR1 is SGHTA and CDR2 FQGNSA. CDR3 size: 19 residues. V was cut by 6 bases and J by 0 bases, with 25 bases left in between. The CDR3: CASSKGPTGRTKSTDTQYF. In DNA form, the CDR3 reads TGTGCCAGCAGTAAGGGACCTACAGGACGGACCAAAAGCACAGATACGCAGTATTTT.

The CDR3 here is CASSLPGQGDQPQHF. CDR3 coding DNA: TGTGCCAGCAGCCTTCCGGGACAGGGTGATCAGCCCCAGCATTTT. This chain links TRBV14 with TRBJ1-5, with 9 bases aligning to TRBD1. V was clipped by 4 bases and J by 5 bases; unmatched bases: 6. CDR1 and CDR2 from the germline V gene are SGHDN and FVKESK. This CDR3 contains 15 residues.

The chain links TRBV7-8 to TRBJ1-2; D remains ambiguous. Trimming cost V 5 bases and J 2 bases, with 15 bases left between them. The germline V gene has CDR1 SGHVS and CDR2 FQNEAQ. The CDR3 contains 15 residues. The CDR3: CASSPTLTENYGYTF. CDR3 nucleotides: TGTGCCAGCAGCCCGACACTTACAGAGAACTATGGCTACACCTTC.

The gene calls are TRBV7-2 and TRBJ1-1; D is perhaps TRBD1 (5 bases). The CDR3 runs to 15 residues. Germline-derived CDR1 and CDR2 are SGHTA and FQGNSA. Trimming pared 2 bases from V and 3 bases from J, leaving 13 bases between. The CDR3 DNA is TGTGCCAGCAGCTTAAGGGATTCCAGGGACACTGAAGCTTTCTTT. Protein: CASSLRDSRDTEAFF.